Listed below are T cell receptor beta chains from one sample, sequenced in a study of T cells in Graves' hyperthyroidism and ophthalmopathy. TCRdb reprocessed the multiplex PCR reads via MiXCR and lists one record per CDR3 protein. The table shows 650,000 to 850,000 distinct CDR3 sequences, with around 19% occurring only once. The source material was blood. These receptors were obtained from a woman between 50 and 59 years old with Graves' hyperthyroidism that later progressed to Graves' ophthalmopathy. CDR3s include the opening cysteine and the closing phenylalanine or tryptophan. The order of the fields is D gene, clone size, V gene, J gene, CDR3 protein, CDR3 DNA. The D gene is left open where the match is weak. Clone size appears in some rows only: once, few, many, or a class for an expanded clone.

>.|many|TRBV20-1|TRBJ2-1
CSARQNNEQFF
TGCAGTGCTAGGCAGAACAATGAGCAGTTCTTC
>.|.|TRBV6-2/TRBV6-3|TRBJ1-1
CASSDRTNTEAFF
TGTGCCAGCAGTGACAGGACTAACACTGAAGCTTTCTTT
>.|many|TRBV3-1|TRBJ2-3
CASSQDPRLHGRGTDTQYF
TGTGCCAGCAGCCAAGATCCTAGGCTCCATGGACGTGGCACAGATACGCAGTATTTT
>TRBD1|few|TRBV14|TRBJ1-1
CASSQTTGTNTEAFF
TGTGCCAGCAGCCAGACGACAGGGACGAACACTGAAGCTTTCTTT
>TRBD2|many|TRBV10-1|TRBJ2-5
CASSDERLRAGYETQYF
TGCGCCAGCAGTGATGAGCGTTTGCGAGCGGGGTACGAGACCCAGTACTTC
>.|many|TRBV20-1|TRBJ1-1
CSAYSGSSSSEAFF
TGCAGTGCTTACTCCGGGTCGAGCTCCTCTGAAGCTTTCTTT
>.|many|TRBV30|TRBJ1-2
CAWSVRSRGGGYTF
TGTGCCTGGAGTGTACGGAGCAGGGGCGGTGGCTACACCTTC
>.|many|TRBV20-1|TRBJ1-5
CSAQTGNNQPQHF
TGCAGTGCCCAGACAGGAAACAATCAGCCCCAGCATTTT
>.|.|TRBV29-1|TRBJ2-2
CSVEDQNTGELFF
TGCAGCGTTGAAGATCAGAACACCGGGGAGCTGTTTTTT
>.|many|TRBV2|TRBJ2-7
CASLRDKDSYEQYF
TGTGCCAGCCTCCGGGACAAAGACTCCTACGAGCAGTACTTC
>TRBD1|.|TRBV27|TRBJ1-2
CASSPRVRDRGFGYTF
TGTGCCAGCAGCCCCCGTGTACGGGACAGGGGTTTTGGCTACACCTTC
>.|many|TRBV10-3|TRBJ2-3
CAIRRTESSTDTQYF
TGTGCCATCAGGAGGACGGAATCTAGCACAGATACGCAGTATTTT
>.|.|TRBV10-2|TRBJ2-5
CASQRGARVETQYF
TGCGCCAGTCAGAGGGGGGCCAGGGTAGAGACCCAGTACTTC
>.|.|TRBV15|TRBJ1-5
CATSRGWGGGNQPQHF
TGTGCCACCAGCAGAGGTTGGGGGGGAGGCAATCAGCCCCAGCATTTT
>TRBD2|few|TRBV12-5|TRBJ2-5
CASGRGLAGGLETQYF
TGTGCTAGTGGTCGAGGACTAGCGGGGGGGTTAGAGACCCAGTACTTC
>.|.|TRBV7-3|TRBJ1-1
CASSLTESNTEAFF
TGTGCCAGCAGCTTGACAGAGTCGAACACTGAAGCTTTCTTT
>.|many|TRBV6-1|TRBJ2-7
CASRSLGQSSYEQYF
TGTGCCAGCAGATCTTTGGGCCAGAGCTCCTACGAGCAGTACTTC
>.|few|TRBV27|TRBJ2-3
CASSPSDIASTDTQYF
TGTGCCAGCAGTCCCTCGGACATTGCTAGCACAGATACGCAGTATTTT
>.|once|TRBV5-1|TRBJ2-4
CASSKGNIQYF
TGCGCCAGCAGCAAGGGAAACATTCAGTACTTC
>TRBD1|few|TRBV7-8|TRBJ1-1
CASSLGTGYRTEAFF
TGTGCCAGCAGCCTAGGGACAGGGTATAGGACTGAAGCTTTCTTT
>TRBD1|.|TRBV5-1|TRBJ1-4
CASSTRTGDNEKLFF
TGCGCCAGCAGCACAAGGACAGGAGATAATGAAAAACTGTTTTTT
>.|.|TRBV7-9|TRBJ1-5
CASSFGREPQHF
TGTGCCAGCAGCTTTGGTCGGGAGCCCCAGCATTTT
>TRBD2|.|TRBV20-1|TRBJ2-7
CSARGLGSGGSTYEQYF
TGCAGTGCTAGAGGGCTGGGTAGCGGGGGGTCAACCTACGAGCAGTACTTC
>.|few|TRBV25-1|TRBJ1-1
CASSESGGFEAFF
TGTGCCAGCAGTGAATCTGGGGGTTTTGAAGCTTTCTTT
>TRBD1|many|TRBV20-1|TRBJ2-7
CSASRGQGPYEQYF
TGCAGTGCTAGCAGGGGACAGGGTCCCTACGAGCAGTACTTC
>TRBD1|.|TRBV4-3|TRBJ2-1
CASSPSGRGYNEQFF
TGCGCCAGCAGCCCCTCAGGCAGGGGGTACAATGAGCAGTTCTTC
>.|few|TRBV5-1|TRBJ1-2
CASSLAVEVGYTF
TGCGCCAGCAGCTTGGCAGTGGAAGTTGGCTACACCTTC
>.|.|TRBV12-3/TRBV12-4|TRBJ1-5
CASRRSGTNNQPQHF
TGTGCCAGCAGACGTTCAGGGACGAACAATCAGCCCCAGCATTTT
>TRBD2|many|TRBV6-1|TRBJ2-7
CASRPLAGENYEQYF
TGTGCCAGCAGGCCGCTAGCGGGGGAAAACTACGAGCAGTACTTC
>.|few|TRBV10-1|TRBJ1-4
CASSERPGDNEKLFF
TGCGCCAGCAGTGAACGGCCGGGGGATAATGAAAAACTGTTTTTT
>.|few|TRBV20-1|TRBJ2-3
CSASWVGSPSSTDTQYF
TGCAGTGCTAGTTGGGTTGGTTCTCCATCGAGCACAGATACGCAGTATTTT
>.|many|TRBV5-6|TRBJ1-2
CASSLVGSNYGYTF
TGTGCCAGCAGCTTGGTCGGGTCGAACTATGGCTACACCTTC
>TRBD1|.|TRBV28|TRBJ1-5
CASSTTRQGRGNQPQHF
TGTGCCAGCAGTACAACACGACAGGGCCGGGGCAATCAGCCCCAGCATTTT
>TRBD1|many|TRBV6-1|TRBJ1-2
CASSPFTLETGEGYTF
TGTGCCAGCAGCCCTTTCACCCTAGAGACAGGGGAGGGCTACACCTTC
>TRBD2|.|TRBV11-2|TRBJ2-7
CASSLSDAGGSYEQYF
TGTGCCAGCAGCTTAAGTGACGCGGGGGGCTCCTACGAGCAGTACTTC
>.|.|TRBV6-1|TRBJ2-2
CASSPASGPLRRTGELFF
TGTGCCAGCAGCCCGGCTTCGGGGCCCCTTCGGAGGACCGGGGAGCTGTTTTTT
>TRBD1|many|TRBV6-2/TRBV6-3|TRBJ2-7
CASSYHRGSYEQYF
TGTGCCAGCAGTTACCACAGGGGCTCCTACGAGCAGTACTTC
>.|few|TRBV7-2|TRBJ1-1
CASSKEGPTEAFF
TGTGCCAGCAGCAAGGAGGGTCCCACTGAAGCTTTCTTT
>.|.|TRBV20-1|TRBJ2-5
CSAGWKTQYF
TGCAGTGCTGGATGGAAGACCCAGTACTTC
>.|many|TRBV5-1|TRBJ1-1
CASSLEGPASGYTEAFF
TGCGCCAGCAGCTTGGAGGGACCCGCAAGCGGGTACACTGAAGCTTTCTTT
>TRBD1|few|TRBV9|TRBJ1-2
CASSEGTVGGYTF
TGTGCCAGCAGCGAAGGGACAGTGGGCGGCTACACCTTC
>TRBD1|.|TRBV6-1|TRBJ1-5
CASSPGAGGRVLQHF
TGTGCCAGCAGTCCCGGCGCAGGGGGCCGAGTCCTCCAGCATTTT
>TRBD1|many|TRBV11-2|TRBJ2-1
CASSFVKTGVYNEQFF
TGTGCCAGCAGCTTTGTCAAGACAGGGGTCTACAATGAGCAGTTCTTC
>TRBD1|.|TRBV27|TRBJ2-7
CASSSPGQGSHEQCF
TGTGCCAGCAGTTCCCCGGGACAGGGTAGCCACGAGCAGTGCTTC
>TRBD2|.|TRBV19|TRBJ2-1
CASSIGGGGGEEQFF
TGTGCCAGTAGTATAGGTGGGGGGGGGGGAGAAGAGCAGTTCTTC
>.|many|TRBV9|TRBJ2-5
CASSPTGLPGETQYF
TGTGCCAGCAGCCCCACCGGGCTACCGGGGGAGACCCAGTACTTC
>TRBD1|few|TRBV9|TRBJ1-4
CASSFRSGDRASTNEKLFF
TGTGCCAGCAGCTTTAGGTCGGGGGACAGGGCATCGACTAATGAAAAACTGTTTTTT
>.|.|TRBV20-1|TRBJ2-2
CSGARDTGELFF
TGCAGTGGAGCCCGGGACACCGGGGAGCTGTTTTTT
>.|.|TRBV12-3/TRBV12-4|TRBJ1-4
CASSLFNEKLFF
TGTGCCAGCAGTTTATTTAATGAAAAACTGTTTTTT
>.|many|TRBV7-6|TRBJ2-3
CASSLAALTDTQYF
TGTGCCAGCAGCTTAGCCGCACTCACAGATACGCAGTATTTT
>.|.|TRBV20-1|TRBJ2-1
CSSRAQQYYNEQFF
TGCAGTTCCCGTGCGCAGCAATATTACAATGAGCAGTTCTTC
>.|few|TRBV20-1|TRBJ1-6
CSARDPQKNSPLHF
TGCAGTGCTAGAGATCCACAGAAAAATTCACCCCTCCACTTT
>TRBD1|.|TRBV5-1|TRBJ1-6
CASSLAQGTSSPLHF
TGCGCCAGCAGCTTGGCACAGGGGACTAGCTCACCCCTCCACTTT
>.|.|TRBV6-1|TRBJ2-2
CASSERWGGGFGGELFF
TGTGCCAGCAGTGAACGTTGGGGGGGGGGCTTCGGCGGGGAGCTGTTTTTT
>.|many|TRBV6-2/TRBV6-3|TRBJ2-1
CASSSDSYNEQFF
TGTGCCAGCAGCTCGGACAGCTACAATGAGCAGTTCTTC
>TRBD1|few|TRBV4-1|TRBJ2-3
CASSHRTGFVDTQYF
TGCGCCAGCAGCCACAGGACAGGGTTCGTAGATACGCAGTATTTT
>.|few|TRBV6-2/TRBV6-3|TRBJ1-2
CASRRSGDGYTF
TGTGCCAGCAGACGATCCGGGGACGGCTACACCTTC
>TRBD2|few|TRBV10-3|TRBJ2-3
CAISVGTSGATDTQYF
TGTGCCATCAGTGTAGGGACTAGCGGGGCCACAGATACGCAGTATTTT
>TRBD2|many|TRBV11-2|TRBJ2-5
CASSLRTSGGEKETQYF
TGTGCCAGCAGCTTAAGGACTAGCGGGGGGGAAAAAGAGACCCAGTACTTC